One and the same sample provided the 3 T cell receptor beta chains below, sequenced in a study of OX40 agonist ivuxolimab in advanced cancers. The protocol was immunoSEQ multiplex PCR, while the TCRdb copy is restricted to in-frame clones and leaves out a portion. The table has about 73,000 clones, 75% to 95% seen once. The sample was CD4+ or CD8+ T cells sorted from blood, taken in a trial of the OX40 agonist ivuxolimab. The origin of the receptors is an adult with an advanced solid tumor such as melanoma, head and neck, liver or kidney cancer.

V and J are TRBV7-2 and TRBJ2-5; D gene uncertain. The CDR3 sequence is 12 residues long. Trimming took off 5 bases at V and 6 bases at J, with 10 bases between the two ends. The V gene's germline CDR1 is SGHTA and CDR2 FQGNSA. The CDR3 reads CASSVDAQTQYF. CDR3 bases: TGTGCCAGCAGCGTCGATGCCCAGACCCAGTACTTC.

This chain joins TRBV7-3 and TRBJ2-3; 9 bases align to TRBD2. The V gene end was trimmed by 2 bases and the J gene end by 0 bases; junction bases not matched to a gene: 15. The CDR3 is 20 amino acids. Germline V gives CDR1 SGHTA, CDR2 FQGTGA. CDR3 amino acids: CASSLSLAGDQYTSTDTQYF. Written as DNA, the CDR3 is TGTGCCAGCAGCTTATCTTTAGCGGGAGACCAATATACTAGCACAGATACGCAGTATTTT.

V usage is TRBV7-8 and J usage is TRBJ1-4; D is possibly TRBD1 (5 bases). Germline CDR1 and CDR2: SGHVS and FQNEAQ. V lost 2 bases to trimming and J lost 8 bases, with 15 bases between them. CDR3 length: 15 amino acids. The CDR3 protein is CASSLRGVGEEKLFF. DNA of the CDR3: TGTGCCAGCAGCTTAAGGGGCGTCGGAGAGGAAAAACTGTTTTTT.